Each of the 30 T cell receptor beta chains below was sequenced from the same sample in a study of identical twins. Each CDR3 protein gets one entry after TCRdb re-called the 5' RACE reads with MiXCR. Here the sample spans hundreds of thousands of distinct CDR3 sequences, around 12% being singletons. These data were also reused for a study on yellow fever vaccine responses in identical twins.

The sequenced material came from PBMCs. The source is a young woman in good health.

This clonotype was picked up many times. This chain links TRBV29-1 with TRBJ2-2; 11 bases match TRBD2. Trimming took 4 bases from V and 2 from J; bases not matched to a gene: 3. The CDR3 is 15 amino acids. Germline lookup yields CDR1 SQVTM and CDR2 ANQGSEA. The CDR3 DNA reads TGCAGCGTTGTCGGGACTAGCGGAAACACCGGGGAGCTGTTTTTT. Translation: CSVVGTSGNTGELFF.

This clonotype occurred many times. The chain uses TRBV5-1 and TRBJ1-5, with unresolved D. The V gene's germline CDR1 is SGHRS and CDR2 YFSETQ. The length of the CDR3 is 14 residues. Trimming removed 4 bases from V and 3 bases from J, with 11 bases in between. CDR3 in DNA: TGCGCCAGCAGCCCAGGCCTGGACAATCAGCCCCAGCATTTT. It encodes CASSPGLDNQPQHF. Full variable domain (remainder filled in from reference TRBV5-1 and TRBJ1-5): KAGVTQTPRYLIKTRGQQVTLSCSPISGHRSVSWYQQTPGQGLQFLFEYFSETQRNKGNFPGRFSGRQFSNSRSEMNVSTLELGDSALYLCASSPGLDNQPQHFGDGTRLSIL.

This chain links TRBV11-3 with TRBJ2-3; weak D call: TRBD1 (6 bases). V was trimmed by 3 bases and J by 5 bases, leaving 15 bases between them. The CDR3 consists of 15 residues. The V gene's germline CDR1 is SGHNT and CDR2 YENEEA. CDR3 sequence reads: CASSFQGSLRDTQYF. CDR3 nucleotide sequence: TGTGCCAGCAGCTTTCAGGGGAGTTTGAGAGATACGCAGTATTTT.

As for this clonotype: At one boundary the junction diverges from the germline segment, which might be a read error. This rearrangement joins TRBV7-2 to TRBJ1-6, with D possibly being TRBD1 (6 bases). The CDR3 has 16 residues. Germline V gives CDR1 SGHTA, CDR2 FQGNSA. The CDR3 bases are TGTGCCAGCAGCTCCTCGACAGGATCCTACAATTCACCCCTCCACTTT. It yields the protein CASSSSTGSYNSPLHF.

This clonotype was recorded at least ten times. J is TRBJ1-1 and V is TRBV5-4, with TRBD1 matching 9 bases. CDR3 length: 15 amino acids. CDR1 SGHNT and CDR2 YYREEE come from the germline V gene (reference sequence). Trimming at V came to 2 bases and at J to 0 bases, leaving 2 bases not matched to a gene. The CDR3 nucleotides are TGTGCCAGCAGCTTTACAGGGGGCATGAACACTGAAGCTTTCTTT. Translated, it gives CASSFTGGMNTEAFF.

This clonotype has more than one count but fewer than ten. The V gene is TRBV5-5, the J gene TRBJ2-3, with 8 bases fitting TRBD2. Germline V gives CDR1 SGHKS, CDR2 YYEKEE (reference sequence). The V and J ends lost 0 bases and 4 bases, in that order; junction bases with no gene match: 4. The CDR3 runs 15 residues. This chain's CDR3 is CASSLERGGADTQYF. CDR3 coding DNA: TGTGCCAGCAGCTTGGAACGGGGGGGGGCAGATACGCAGTATTTT.

This clonotype was observed many times. The germline gene is not matched at one end of the junction; a read error may be the cause. The CDR3 region has the DNA TGTGCCAGCAGCCTAGGACTAGACAATGAGCAGTTCTTC. As protein: CASSLGLDNEQFF. The rearrangement uses TRBV5-1 and TRBJ2-1; TRBD2 agrees at 7 bases. This CDR3 spans 13 amino acids. Germline V CDR1 and CDR2: SGHRS, YFSETQ.

This clonotype showed up many times. The chain combines TRBV4-1 with TRBJ1-5; weak D call: TRBD1 (5 bases). With 1 base removed from V and 0 bases from J, the gap between germline ends came to 10 bases. The CDR3 sequence is 16 residues long. CDR1 and CDR2 from the germline V gene are MGHRA and YSYEKL. The DNA of the CDR3 is TGCGCCAGCAGCCAAGTAACGGGGCGTAGCAATCAGCCCCAGCATTTT. It specifies CASSQVTGRSNQPQHF.

This chain connects TRBV25-1 to TRBJ1-1; maybe TRBD1 (6 bases). V was trimmed by 2 bases and J by 5 bases, leaving 12 bases between them. The CDR3 extends over 14 amino acids. Per the germline V gene, CDR1 is MGHDK and CDR2 is SYGVNS. The CDR3 DNA reads as TGTGCCAGCAGTGAAAGGGGGTGGAGGACTGAAGCTTTCTTT. Residues: CASSERGWRTEAFF.

This clonotype has more than one count but fewer than ten. The chain joins TRBV4-2 to TRBJ2-7; 10 nucleotides match TRBD2. The CDR3 covers 17 residues. The V segment lost 0 bases and the J segment 6 bases; nucleotides outside the gene matches: 11. CDR1 and CDR2 (germline): LGHNA, YNFKEQ. CDR3 residues: CASSQEWVLAGDPEQYF. DNA of the CDR3: TGTGCCAGCAGCCAAGAATGGGTTCTAGCGGGAGACCCCGAGCAGTACTTC.

This chain connects TRBV3-1 to TRBJ2-3; 14 bases line up with TRBD2. The CDR3 length is 16 residues. Germline lookup yields CDR1 LGHDT and CDR2 YNNKEL (reference sequence). J gave up 8 bases and V 1 base, and 5 bases lay outside the gene matches. The CDR3 is CASSQAGTSGSGTQYF. The CDR3 nucleotides read TGTGCCAGCAGCCAAGCCGGGACTAGCGGGAGTGGTACGCAGTATTTT.

This rearrangement joins TRBV9 to TRBJ1-1; tentative D call: TRBD1 (6 bases). Between the trimmed V and J ends, which lost 3 bases and 0 bases, there was a span of 12 bases. CDR1 and CDR2 (germline): SGDLS, YYNGEE. The CDR3 has 15 residues. The CDR3 nucleotides read TGTGCCAGCAGCGCCTCGGGACACATGAACACTGAAGCTTTCTTT. Translating it yields CASSASGHMNTEAFF.

The chain uses TRBV5-1 and TRBJ1-2; D is possibly TRBD1 (6 bases). Germline lookup yields CDR1 SGHRS and CDR2 YFSETQ. Between the trimmed V and J ends, which lost 3 bases and 8 bases, there was a span of 11 bases. This CDR3 comprises 12 residues. The CDR3 loop reads CASSSDRFGYTF. CDR3 DNA sequence: TGCGCCAGCAGCTCAGACAGGTTCGGCTACACCTTC.

This clonotype was observed many times. The rearrangement links TRBV7-9 to TRBJ2-7; D assignment may be TRBD1 or TRBD2 (5 bases each). Germline V CDR1 and CDR2: SEHNR, FQNEAQ (reference sequence). The CDR3 runs 11 residues. With 6 bases removed from V and 8 bases from J, the gap between germline ends came to 11 bases. The CDR3 nucleotides are TGTGCCAGCAGTAGGGACGTCAAGCAGTACTTC. Translated, it gives CASSRDVKQYF.

The chain carries TRBV5-5 and TRBJ2-1, with 12 positions matching TRBD2. Germline CDR1 reads SGHKS; CDR2 reads YYEKEE (reference sequence). This CDR3 has 16 residues. V lost 4 bases to trimming and J lost 4 bases; unmatched junction nucleotides: 6. The CDR3 protein is CASSPETSGSYNEQFF. The CDR3 DNA reads TGTGCCAGCAGCCCTGAGACTAGCGGGAGTTACAATGAGCAGTTCTTC.

This chain uses TRBV7-9 with TRBJ2-1; D could derive from TRBD1 or TRBD2 (5 bases each). CDR3 length: 17 residues. Trimming left V 5 bases short and J 0 bases short, with 17 bases between. The germline gives CDR1 SEHNR, CDR2 FQNEAQ (reference sequence). CDR3 residues: CASSPASWGSSYNEQFF. DNA of the CDR3: TGTGCCAGCAGCCCCGCCAGTTGGGGGAGCTCCTACAATGAGCAGTTCTTC.

The V gene is TRBV12-3 or TRBV12-4, the J gene TRBJ2-2; 10 positions agree with TRBD2. CDR3 length equals 16 residues. Trimming removed 3 bases from V and 4 bases from J; junction bases left unmatched: 5. CDR3 bases: TGTGCCAGCAGTTTCAAGACTAGCGGGTTCACCGGGGAGCTGTTTTTT. Protein: CASSFKTSGFTGELFF.

V is TRBV7-3 and J is TRBJ2-2, with D possibly being TRBD2 (5 bases). The CDR3 is 14 residues long. Germline V gene data show CDR1 as SGHTA and CDR2 as FQGTGA. The germline V and J ends were trimmed by 5 bases and 6 bases, with 13 bases remaining between them. The CDR3 nucleotides are TGTGCCAGCAGCCCCCTGAGGGCCGCCGGGGAGCTGTTTTTT. Amino acids: CASSPLRAAGELFF.

This clonotype was observed a few times. This chain uses TRBV14 with TRBJ2-3; D gene uncertain. V shed 0 bases and J shed 4 bases, with 11 bases lying between them. The CDR3 spans 15 residues. The germline V gene has CDR1 SGHDN and CDR2 FVKESK. CDR3 sequence (DNA): TGTGCCAGCAGCCAAGATGGGCAGTCACCAGATACGCAGTATTTT. Its protein is CASSQDGQSPDTQYF.

The gene calls are TRBV3-1 and TRBJ2-1; 11 bases fit TRBD2. The CDR3 totals 17 residues. The germline CDR1 and CDR2 sequences are LGHDT and YNNKEL (reference sequence). The trim removed 7 bases at V and 9 bases at J, leaving 17 bases unmatched. This CDR3 reads CASTSGVLAGGPGEQFF. CDR3 nucleotides: TGTGCCAGCACCTCCGGAGTTTTAGCGGGAGGGCCGGGTGAGCAGTTCTTC.

This clonotype was picked up a small number of times. The chain joins TRBV5-1 to TRBJ1-1; D not resolved. Germline assignment: CDR1 SGHRS and CDR2 YFSETQ. The length of the CDR3 is 13 residues. Trimming pared 0 bases from V and 4 bases from J, leaving 7 bases between. Here the CDR3 reads CASSLGPTTEAFF. CDR3 DNA sequence: TGCGCCAGCAGCTTGGGGCCGACCACTGAAGCTTTCTTT.

The J gene is TRBJ2-3, the V gene TRBV12-3 or TRBV12-4; 10 bases match TRBD2. The CDR3 contains 15 residues. V lost 5 bases and J lost 4; bases outside the gene matches: 6. The CDR3 loop reads CASSTLAGGSDTQYF. DNA for the CDR3: TGTGCCAGCAGTACTTTAGCGGGAGGATCAGATACGCAGTATTTT.

The rearrangement links TRBV6-2 or TRBV6-3 to TRBJ2-7; 12 nucleotides line up with TRBD2. The junction had 22 bases not matched to a gene; V was cut back by 0 bases and J by 4 bases. CDR1 is MNHEY, CDR2 SVGEGT, per germline. CDR3 length equals 22 residues. CDR3 DNA sequence: TGTGCCAGCAGTTACTCGACGGGACGGGGTCCGGGCAGACTAGCGGGAGTTTACGAGCAGTACTTC. As protein: CASSYSTGRGPGRLAGVYEQYF.

This clonotype was seen a few times. V and J are TRBV4-1 and TRBJ1-5; D not resolved. In germline, CDR1 is MGHRA, CDR2 YSYEKL. The length of the CDR3 is 16 residues. Deletions cut 5 bases from V and 3 bases from J, with 17 bases between. CDR3 nucleotides: TGCGCCAGCAGCGCCAGAGAAGGTCGTCTCAATCAGCCCCAGCATTTT. It translates to CASSAREGRLNQPQHF.

This clonotype came up many times. The CDR3 DNA reads TGTGCCAGCAGTTTATCAGGGGGGCGCTCTGGAAACACCATATATTTT. This gives the protein CASSLSGGRSGNTIYF. The chain uses TRBV12-3 or TRBV12-4 and TRBJ1-3, with 7 nucleotides matching TRBD1. The CDR3 runs to 16 residues. Unmatched junction bases numbered 4, after V lost 2 bases and J lost 0 bases.

This clonotype was counted between two and nine times. V and J are TRBV2 and TRBJ2-3; the match to TRBD1 covers 9 bases. Trimming removed 6 bases from V and 6 bases from J; junction bases left unmatched: 10. Per the germline V gene, CDR1 is SNHLY and CDR2 is FYNNEI. The CDR3 is 15 residues long. The CDR3 reads CASRRDRASQDTQYF. The CDR3, as DNA: TGTGCCAGCAGAAGGGACAGGGCTTCTCAGGATACGCAGTATTTT.

The chain employs TRBV20-1 and TRBJ2-5; D is perhaps TRBD1 (6 bases). Trimming took off 3 bases at V and 0 bases at J, with 11 bases between the two ends. The CDR3 length is 14 residues. Germline V lookup: CDR1 DFQATT, CDR2 SNEGSKA (reference sequence). The CDR3 coding sequence is TGCAGTGCTAGGGACAGAGGGAACCAAGAGACCCAGTACTTC. Its protein product is CSARDRGNQETQYF.

This chain connects TRBV20-1 to TRBJ2-1; 14 nucleotides line up with TRBD2. The CDR3 is 15 residues long. Germline-derived CDR1 and CDR2 are DFQATT and SNEGSKA (reference sequence). Trimming at V came to 3 bases and at J to 3 bases, leaving 1 base not matched to a gene. The CDR3 bases are TGCAGTGCTAGTGGGACTAGCGGGGGCTACAATGAGCAGTTCTTC. It translates to CSASGTSGGYNEQFF.

This clonotype showed up just a few times. The rearrangement joins TRBV7-8 to TRBJ1-5; D is unresolved. The germline gives CDR1 SGHVS, CDR2 FQNEAQ. The V end lost 2 bases, the J end lost 9 bases, and 11 bases lay between the germline ends. The CDR3 consists of 13 residues. Here the CDR3 DNA reads TGTGCCAGCAGCTTACGACCGGGTCGGCCCCAGCATTTT. Protein product: CASSLRPGRPQHF.

This clonotype was seen a few times. The chain carries TRBV12-3 or TRBV12-4 and TRBJ2-3; D gene unclear. The CDR3 contains 15 residues. V was trimmed by 9 bases and J by 3 bases, leaving 19 bases between them. The CDR3 DNA reads TGTGCCAGTGGAGCCTGGACGTCAAAGACAGATACGCAGTATTTT. Residues: CASGAWTSKTDTQYF.